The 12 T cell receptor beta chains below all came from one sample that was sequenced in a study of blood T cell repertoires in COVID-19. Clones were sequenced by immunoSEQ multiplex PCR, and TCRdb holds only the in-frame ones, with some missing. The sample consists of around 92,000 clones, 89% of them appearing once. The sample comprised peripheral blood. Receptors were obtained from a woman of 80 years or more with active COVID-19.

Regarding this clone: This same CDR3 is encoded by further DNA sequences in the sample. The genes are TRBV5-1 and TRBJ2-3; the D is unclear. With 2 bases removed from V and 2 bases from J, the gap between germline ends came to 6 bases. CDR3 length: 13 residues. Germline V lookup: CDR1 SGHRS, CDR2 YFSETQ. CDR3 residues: CASSFRDTDTQYF. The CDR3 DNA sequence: TGCGCCAGCAGCTTCCGAGACACAGATACGCAGTATTTT. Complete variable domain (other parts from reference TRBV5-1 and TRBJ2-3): KAGVTQTPRYLIKTRGQQVTLSCSPISGHRSVSWYQQTPGQGLQFLFEYFSETQRNKGNFPGRFSGRQFSNSRSEMNVSTLELGDSALYLCASSFRDTDTQYFGPGTRLTVL.

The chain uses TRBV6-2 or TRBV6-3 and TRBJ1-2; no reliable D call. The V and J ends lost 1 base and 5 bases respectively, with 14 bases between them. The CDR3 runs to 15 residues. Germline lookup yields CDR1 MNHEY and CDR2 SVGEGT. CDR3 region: CASSYFLWVRYGYTF. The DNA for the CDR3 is TGTGCCAGCAGTTACTTTCTATGGGTCAGGTATGGCTACACCTTC.

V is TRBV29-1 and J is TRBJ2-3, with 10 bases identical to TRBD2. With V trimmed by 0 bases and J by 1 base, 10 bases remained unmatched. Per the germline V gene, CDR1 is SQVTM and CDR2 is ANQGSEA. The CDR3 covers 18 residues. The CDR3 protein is CSVEDLSGRASGTDTQYF. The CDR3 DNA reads TGCAGCGTTGAAGATCTCAGCGGGAGGGCGTCGGGCACAGATACGCAGTATTTT.

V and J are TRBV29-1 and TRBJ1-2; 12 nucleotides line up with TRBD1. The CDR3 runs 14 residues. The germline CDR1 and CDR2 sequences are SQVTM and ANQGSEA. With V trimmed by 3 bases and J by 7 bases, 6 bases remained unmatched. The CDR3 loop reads CSVEGGQGAAGYTF. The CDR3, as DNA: TGCAGCGTTGAGGGGGGACAGGGGGCTGCTGGCTACACCTTC.

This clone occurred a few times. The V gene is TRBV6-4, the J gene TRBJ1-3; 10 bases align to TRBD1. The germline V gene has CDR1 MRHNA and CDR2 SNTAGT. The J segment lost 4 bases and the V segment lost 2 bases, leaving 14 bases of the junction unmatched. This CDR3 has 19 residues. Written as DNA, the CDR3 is TGTGCCAGCAGTGACCCGCCGGGACAGGGGAGAGTGGGAGGAAACACCATATATTTT. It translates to CASSDPPGQGRVGGNTIYF.

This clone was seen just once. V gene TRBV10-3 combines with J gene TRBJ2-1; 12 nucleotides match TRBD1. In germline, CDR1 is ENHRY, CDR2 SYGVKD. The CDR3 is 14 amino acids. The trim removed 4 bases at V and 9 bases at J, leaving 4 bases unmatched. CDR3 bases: TGTGCCATCAGTGGGGACAGGGGGCTTATTGAGCAGTTCTTC. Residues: CAISGDRGLIEQFF.

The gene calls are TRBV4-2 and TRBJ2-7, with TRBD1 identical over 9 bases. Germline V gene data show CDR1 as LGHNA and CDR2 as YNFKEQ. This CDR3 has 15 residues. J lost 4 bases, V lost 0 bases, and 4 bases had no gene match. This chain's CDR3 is CASSQETGGSYEQYF. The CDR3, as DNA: TGTGCCAGCAGCCAAGAGACAGGGGGATCTTACGAGCAGTACTTC.

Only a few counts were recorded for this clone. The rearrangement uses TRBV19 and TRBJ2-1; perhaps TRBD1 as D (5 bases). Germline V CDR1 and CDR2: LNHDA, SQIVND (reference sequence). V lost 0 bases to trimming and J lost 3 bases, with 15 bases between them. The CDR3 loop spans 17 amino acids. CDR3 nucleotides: TGTGCCAGTAGTATAGATCGCGACAGAAATATCTACAATGAGCAGTTCTTC. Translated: CASSIDRDRNIYNEQFF.

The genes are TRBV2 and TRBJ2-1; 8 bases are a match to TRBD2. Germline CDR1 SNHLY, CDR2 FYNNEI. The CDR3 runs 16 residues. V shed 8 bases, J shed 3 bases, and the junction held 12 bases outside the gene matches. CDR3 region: CASRSGQLADYNEQFF. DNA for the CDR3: TGTGCCAGCCGCAGTGGGCAACTAGCGGACTACAATGAGCAGTTCTTC.

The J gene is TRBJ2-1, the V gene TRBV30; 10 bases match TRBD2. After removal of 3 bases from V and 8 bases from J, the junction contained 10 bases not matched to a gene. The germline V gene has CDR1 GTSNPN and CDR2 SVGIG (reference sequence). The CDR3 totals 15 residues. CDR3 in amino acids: CAWSRTLAGVDEQFF. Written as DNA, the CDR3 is TGTGCCTGGAGCCGAACCCTAGCGGGAGTCGATGAGCAGTTCTTC.

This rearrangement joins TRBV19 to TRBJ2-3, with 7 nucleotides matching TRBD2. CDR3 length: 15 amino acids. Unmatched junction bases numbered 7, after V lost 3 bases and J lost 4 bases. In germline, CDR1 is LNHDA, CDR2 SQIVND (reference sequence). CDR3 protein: CASSISGIGADTQYF. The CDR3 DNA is TGTGCCAGTAGTATCAGCGGGATAGGGGCAGATACGCAGTATTTT.

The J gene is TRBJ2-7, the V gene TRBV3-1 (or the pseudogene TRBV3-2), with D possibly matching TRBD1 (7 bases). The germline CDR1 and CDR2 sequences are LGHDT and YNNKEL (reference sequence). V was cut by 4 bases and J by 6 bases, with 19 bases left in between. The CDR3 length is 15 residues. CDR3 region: CASSPRWDQGGEQYF. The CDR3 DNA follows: TGTGCCAGCAGCCCGCGTTGGGACCAGGGGGGCGAGCAGTACTTC.